This entry describes one T cell receptor beta chain. The clone's antigen remains unknown. No base quality values were provided; no much bigger clone lies one nucleotide off. The record originates from a study of blood T cell repertoires in COVID-19 (TCRdb year 2020). With respect to the entire study: Samples covering the acute and convalescent phases of COVID-19 were provided by collaborators in the United States, Italy and Spain. Nearly every sample came with metadata listing a de-identified subject ID, COVID-19 status, age in years and sex. The material from the prospective study consisted of cDNA or gDNA derived from T cells, B-cell-depleted T cells, or PBMCs. Subjects who had been exposed to COVID-19, were actively infected with it, or had recovered from it provided the deeply sampled blood TCRbeta repertoires that made up the dataset. Where available, HLA class I and class II types were taken from metadata supplied by the sample provider and were not determined by assay-based typing. The samples were drawn from the first 160 participants of the ongoing ImmuneRACE study and from 950 to 1,500 subjects provided by 6 global collaborators. The repertoires were released in a freely available public database intended as a resource for research on the immune response to SARS-CoV-2.

Results and caveats for the whole study, not just this receptor: The quantity of clinical and demographic metadata differed by source and by participant and was supplied without curation.

The germline V gene (reference sequence) gives CDR1 as GTSNPN and CDR2 as SVGIG. From cysteine to phenylalanine, the CDR3 is 15 amino acids long. Of all the DNA, just the CDR3 is kept, 45 bases in frame from base 1. Unmatched junction bases come to 10, with V trimmed by 5 bases and J by 7 bases. TCRbeta CDR3 regions were amplified from genomic DNA by means of the immunoSEQ Assay, a bias-controlled multiplex PCR. The authors processed their data as follows. Nucleated cell counts per sample were estimated from amplification of reference gene primers within the assay. To quantify the absolute abundance of each unique TCRbeta CDR3 rearrangement, sequence reads were collapsed and filtered. For each sample, productive Simpson clonality was calculated as the square root of Simpson's diversity index across productive rearrangements. Held by TCRdb, this immuneACCESS table contains in-frame sequences only and omits some clones. Under half of the omission traces to an unresolved V gene where checked; the cause of the rest is unknown. V and J calls and clone size follow that table, whereas D and trimming were derived from the DNA. The sample has under 500,000 clones on record, 85% to 90% of them singletons. Approximately 4.5% of the sample is held by the ten biggest clonotypes.

Whole blood was collected in K2EDTA tubes by collaborating institutions according to the institutions' own protocols. For TCRbeta analysis, collaborators shipped samples as frozen whole blood, isolated PBMCs, or DNA extracted from either of those sample types. The sample taken for sequencing was peripheral blood. Here the chain combines TRBV30 and TRBJ1-6; 8 bases in the middle match TRBD1. This TCR was recovered from a woman aged 30 to 39 with acute or convalescent COVID-19. The CDR3 corresponds to CAWARQGTSNSPLHF. The DNA sequence is given as TGTGCCTGGGCACGACAGGGGACGTCAAATTCACCCCTCCACTTT.